The present T cell receptor (beta chain) was sequenced within a study of CD8+ T cells in alopecia areata. Sequencing used cDNA as its template, made by extracting RNA and reverse transcribing it. This table comes from immunoSEQ multiplex PCR, and its TCRdb copy is limited to in-frame clones, with some not included. Sampling found 200,000 to 300,000 clones, none seen once. On the basis of CD4, CD8alpha, NKG2D, NKG2ACE and other markers, pooled cutaneous lymph node cells were sorted. This CDR3 spans 14 amino acids. The V segment lost 4 bases and the J segment 2 bases; nucleotides outside the gene matches: 1. CDR1 is NSHNY and CDR2 is SYGAGN in the germline V gene. Only a few counts were recorded for this clone. Gene names are the mouse ones. Read data end 4 residues before the CDR3 end; the end is taken from the germline J gene. Other DNA sequences of this sample code for an identical CDR3.

The sequence derives from a C3H/HeJ mouse with alopecia areata. The strain's MHC: H2-k. V and J are TRBV13-1 and TRBJ2-2; 8 positions match TRBD1. The sample taken for sequencing was CD4+ T cells sorted from a lymph node. The part of the CDR3 DNA that was read is TGTGCCAGCAGTCAGGGGGCGAACACCGGG. This sequence encodes CASSQGANTG. The full CDR3 reads CASSQGANTGQLYF.